The TCR beta chain under discussion was sequenced for a study of cytomegalovirus exposure and HLA in healthy donors. Use of 60 Vbeta and 13 Jbeta primers characterized the PCR. Sequencing was performed with immunoSEQ multiplex PCR; in TCRdb, only in-frame clones are kept and a portion is missing. In the table there are some 100,000 clones, 76% of which are singletons. The CDR3 sequence is 16 residues long. V shed 6 bases, J shed 3 bases, and the junction held 12 bases outside the gene matches. Germline CDR1 reads SGDLS; CDR2 reads YYNGEE. The chain joins TRBV9 to TRBJ2-3; 8 bases map to TRBD2. This sequence originates from a woman aged 50 to 60 in good health and CMV-seropositive. Specimen: PBMCs. Here the CDR3 DNA reads TGTGCCAGCACCCCCCGACTAGCGCCCGGGACAGATACGCAGTATTTT. This codes for CASTPRLAPGTDTQYF.